This T cell receptor (beta chain) was documented in a study of blood T cells in healthy people across ages. General study findings and limits: Age advanced and TCR beta diversity per million T cells fell, roughly linearly.

This CDR3 has 14 residues. Trimming pared 5 bases from V and 6 bases from J, leaving 14 bases between. The germline V gene encodes CDR1 SGHVS and CDR2 FNYEAQ. The use of a sample-barcoded 5' primer and a J-beta primer mix characterized a second PCR of roughly 7 to 11 cycles. With 12 random nucleotides, a template-switch adaptor tagged each individual cDNA molecule. Every sample gave at least 2.5 million paired-end reads containing CDR3. TCRdb called the 5' RACE reads again in MiXCR, with one record for every CDR3 protein. The data show 650,000 to 950,000 distinct CDR3 sequences, about 42% seen once. There are a few counts of this clonotype. Its antigen is unknown.

Material: blood. V and J are TRBV7-6 and TRBJ2-1, with D unresolved. The source of this sequence is a man aged 55-75 years in good health. In nucleotides, the CDR3 is TGTGCCAGCAGCGCCCTTCTGGGGTTCAATGAGCAGTTCTTC. Its translation is CASSALLGFNEQFF.